Listed here are 31 T cell receptor beta chains from one sample, sequenced in a study of cytomegalovirus exposure and HLA in healthy donors. PCR employed 60 Vbeta and 13 Jbeta primers. The table came from immunoSEQ multiplex PCR; TCRdb's copy has only in-frame clones and leaves some out. The sample carries roughly 160,000 clones, 81% recorded once. Sequenced input: PBMCs. Receptors originate from a woman aged 45-59 years in good health and CMV-seronegative.

The chain employs TRBV6-5 and TRBJ1-2; tentatively, D is TRBD1 (6 bases). The CDR3 loop spans 12 amino acids. With 5 bases removed from V and 8 bases from J, the gap between germline ends came to 12 bases. Germline CDR1 reads MNHEY; CDR2 reads SVGAGI. CDR3 in DNA: TGTGCCAGCAGTGTGGGGGCAGTCGGCTACACCTTC. Protein sequence: CASSVGAVGYTF.

This sequence joins TRBV7-6 and TRBJ2-5; 11 bases fit TRBD1. With 10 bases clipped from V and 2 bases from J, the junction kept 12 bases outside the gene matches. CDR1 and CDR2 from the germline V gene are SGHVS and FNYEAQ. This CDR3 comprises 16 residues. CDR3: CAKRGVWDRGQETQYF. The CDR3 coding sequence is TGTGCCAAAAGGGGGGTGTGGGACAGGGGGCAAGAGACCCAGTACTTC.

The V call is TRBV27, the J call TRBJ2-7; tentative D call: TRBD2 (6 bases). V dropped 3 bases and J dropped 3 bases, with 9 bases sitting between them. Germline V gene sequence: CDR1 MNHEY, CDR2 SMNVEV (reference sequence). The CDR3 extends over 13 amino acids. This chain's CDR3 is CASSFRENYEQYF. As DNA, the CDR3 is TGTGCCAGCAGTTTCCGGGAGAACTACGAGCAGTACTTC.

This CDR3 is CASSVHGGTEAFF. DNA of the CDR3: TGTGCCAGCAGTGTTCACGGAGGTACTGAAGCTTTCTTT. The chain couples TRBV6-5 to TRBJ1-1; no definite D call. Trimming cost V 5 bases and J 5 bases, with 12 bases left between them. CDR3 size: 13 residues. CDR1 is MNHEY and CDR2 is SVGAGI in the germline V gene.

This clone was detected a few times. V and J are TRBV19 and TRBJ2-1; D may be TRBD2 (5 bases). Germline CDR1 is LNHDA and CDR2 is SQIVND (reference sequence). V was cut by 6 bases and J by 10 bases, with 19 bases left in between. The CDR3 totals 14 residues. The CDR3 DNA follows: TGTGCCAGTAGCTTGGGAGTAGGTGTGTACGAGCAGTTCTTC. It encodes CASSLGVGVYEQFF.

The chain has TRBV7-2 and TRBJ2-2; no clear D. CDR1 and CDR2 from the germline V gene are SGHTA and FQGNSA. The CDR3 totals 15 residues. Trimming shortened V by 5 bases and J by 6 bases, and 16 bases separated the two germline ends. The DNA of the CDR3 is TGTGCCAGCAGCCCAAGACTGAGTTTCCCCGGGGAGCTGTTTTTT. Protein sequence: CASSPRLSFPGELFF.

In DNA, the CDR3 is TGTGCCAGCAGCTTCGGACAGGTGAATGGCTACACCTTC. Translated: CASSFGQVNGYTF. This rearrangement joins TRBV7-2 to TRBJ1-2, with 7 bases matching TRBD1. The ends lost 3 bases at V and 6 bases at J; junction bases unmatched: 4. The CDR3 runs 13 residues. Per germline, CDR1 SGHTA and CDR2 FQGNSA.

In its sample, this clone was seen a few times. J is TRBJ1-2 and V is TRBV19, with TRBD1 matching 9 bases. Trimming removed 8 bases from V and 3 bases from J; junction bases left unmatched: 10. There are 15 residues in the CDR3. Per the germline V gene, CDR1 is LNHDA and CDR2 is SQIVND (reference sequence). The CDR3 loop is CASLPSGTGYYGYTF. The CDR3 DNA is TGTGCCAGTCTCCCATCGGGGACAGGGTACTATGGCTACACCTTC.

Of note for this clone: Other nucleotide sequences in the sample specify the same CDR3. The rearrangement joins TRBV6-4 to TRBJ2-3, with TRBD2 matching 7 bases. V shed 8 bases and J 4 bases; nucleotides not matched to a gene: 6. This CDR3 spans 13 amino acids. Per germline, CDR1 MRHNA and CDR2 SNTAGT. The CDR3 bases are TGTGCCAGCTCACGGGGGGAGGCAGATACGCAGTATTTT. Translation gives CASSRGEADTQYF.

This rearrangement joins TRBV28 to TRBJ2-3; 7 nucleotides match TRBD2. This CDR3 has 14 residues. With 3 bases clipped from V and 1 base from J, the junction kept 1 base outside the gene matches. The germline CDR1 and CDR2 sequences are MDHEN and SYDVKM. The CDR3 sequence: CASSFREGTDTQYF. In DNA, the CDR3 is TGTGCCAGCAGTTTCCGGGAGGGCACAGATACGCAGTATTTT.

This sequence joins TRBV19 and TRBJ2-6, with D hard to call. CDR1 and CDR2 (germline): LNHDA, SQIVND (reference sequence). The CDR3 has 16 amino acids. Trimming removed 6 bases from V and 0 bases from J, with 12 bases in between. The CDR3 loop is CASSRHSNSGANVLTF. The CDR3 DNA reads TGTGCCAGTAGCAGGCATTCTAACTCTGGGGCCAACGTCCTGACTTTC.

The chain recombines TRBV5-4 with TRBJ1-4; no clear D. The CDR3 consists of 15 residues. Germline CDR1 reads SGHNT; CDR2 reads YYREEE (reference sequence). Trimming removed 6 bases from V and 0 bases from J, with 12 bases in between. The CDR3 coding sequence is TGTGCCAGCACCCCTGGACTTTCAACTAATGAAAAACTGTTTTTT. Translation gives CASTPGLSTNEKLFF.

V is TRBV12-5 and J is TRBJ1-1; 7 nucleotides agree with TRBD1. V was pared by 10 bases and J by 3 bases, with 8 bases of the junction left unmatched. CDR1 LGHNT and CDR2 FRNRAP come from the germline V gene. This CDR3 has 13 amino acids. The CDR3 coding sequence is TGTGCTACAGGGGGTCATTCGGACACTGAAGCTTTCTTT. Translating it yields CATGGHSDTEAFF.

The CDR3 DNA reads as TGTGCCTGCTCTGGGACACATAACACTGAAGCTTTCTTT. Translation gives CACSGTHNTEAFF. This sequence joins TRBV28 and TRBJ1-1; D might be TRBD1 (6 bases). The germline CDR1 and CDR2 sequences are MDHEN and SYDVKM. The CDR3 runs to 13 residues. With 11 bases removed from V and 2 bases from J, the gap between germline ends came to 15 bases.

DNA for the CDR3: TGTGCCAGCAGCTTCTCGGTCCGGGACTACGAGCAGTACTTC. Its translation is CASSFSVRDYEQYF. The chain employs TRBV5-6 and TRBJ2-7; perhaps TRBD2 as D (5 bases). The germline CDR1 and CDR2 sequences are SGHDT and YYEEEE. This CDR3 is 14 amino acids long. The ends were cut back, 2 bases at V and 3 bases at J, with 12 bases in the middle.

This clone was detected once. The V call is TRBV5-1, the J call TRBJ2-3, with D perhaps matching TRBD2 (6 bases). V was trimmed by 2 bases and J by 1 base, leaving 14 bases between them. Germline V gene sequence: CDR1 SGHRS, CDR2 YFSETQ. The CDR3 covers 16 residues. CDR3 nucleotide sequence: TGCGCCAGCAGCTTCGGGAGTACGCAGGGCACAGATACGCAGTATTTT. This gives the protein CASSFGSTQGTDTQYF.

The chain recombines TRBV7-6 with TRBJ2-1; 9 nucleotides line up with TRBD2. The CDR3 consists of 15 residues. Germline CDR1 SGHVS, CDR2 FNYEAQ. Trimming at V came to 3 bases and at J to 3 bases, leaving 3 bases not matched to a gene. CDR3 bases: TGTGCCAGCAGCTTGGTAGCGGGAGACTACAATGAGCAGTTCTTC. Its translation: CASSLVAGDYNEQFF.

J is TRBJ1-3 and V is TRBV5-6; unclear D gene. V lost 0 bases and J lost 1, with 5 bases in between. Germline V gene lookup returns CDR1 SGHDT and CDR2 YYEEEE. The CDR3 loop spans 14 amino acids. The CDR3 is CASSLGRSGNTIYF. The DNA for the CDR3 is TGTGCCAGCAGCTTGGGTAGATCTGGAAACACCATATATTTT.

This clone was found once. This chain joins TRBV2 and TRBJ2-5; maybe TRBD1 (5 bases). Looked up from germline, CDR1 is SNHLY and CDR2 is FYNNEI. The CDR3 totals 11 residues. V was shortened by 8 bases and J by 5 bases, with 9 bases between the two germline ends. The DNA of the CDR3 is TGTGCCAGCGGCAGGGTTGAGACCCAGTACTTC. It encodes CASGRVETQYF.

The chain has TRBV6-1 and TRBJ2-3; the match to TRBD1 covers 7 bases. J was trimmed by 4 bases and V by 1 base; bases with no gene match: 5. The germline CDR1 and CDR2 sequences are MNHNS and SASEGT. The CDR3 consists of 15 residues. In nucleotides, the CDR3 is TGTGCCAGCAGTGAAGTGGGCAGGGGGTCAGATACGCAGTATTTT. This gives the protein CASSEVGRGSDTQYF.

This CDR3 reads CASSLGQGASEAFF. DNA for the CDR3: TGTGCCAGCAGCTTAGGTCAGGGGGCGTCTGAAGCTTTCTTT. The rearrangement uses TRBV11-3 and TRBJ1-1; 8 bases are shared with TRBD1. Trimming took 1 base from V and 6 from J; bases not matched to a gene: 4. CDR3 size: 14 residues. Germline CDR1 is SGHNT and CDR2 is YENEEA.

The chain couples TRBV13 to TRBJ2-5, with TRBD1 identical over 7 bases. CDR3 length: 16 amino acids. V was clipped by 0 bases and J by 1 base; unmatched bases: 5. Per the germline V gene, CDR1 is PRHDT and CDR2 is FYEKMQ (reference sequence). The CDR3 coding sequence is TGTGCCAGCAGCTTAGGCAATGCAGGGGGCCAAGAGACCCAGTACTTC. Its protein product is CASSLGNAGGQETQYF. The full variable domain, rest sourced from reference TRBV13 and TRBJ2-5, is AAGVIQSPRHLIKEKRETATLKCYPIPRHDTVYWYQQGPGQDPQFLISFYEKMQSDKGSIPDRFSAQQFSDYHSELNMSSLELGDSALYFCASSLGNAGGQETQYFGPGTRLLVL.

The V call is TRBV29-1, the J call TRBJ2-1; D is perhaps TRBD1 (6 bases). The germline V gene encodes CDR1 SQVTM and CDR2 ANQGSEA. This CDR3 region has 12 residues. Trimming removed 4 bases from V and 4 bases from J, with 8 bases in between. This CDR3 reads CSVGTEYNEQFF. The CDR3 coding sequence is TGCAGCGTTGGGACAGAGTACAATGAGCAGTTCTTC.

This clone appeared once. The V gene is TRBV9, the J gene TRBJ1-2, with D perhaps matching TRBD1 (6 bases). Trimming stripped 3 bases from V and 8 bases from J, with 17 bases between. There are 14 residues in the CDR3. Germline assignment: CDR1 SGDLS and CDR2 YYNGEE. Here the CDR3 DNA reads TGTGCCAGCAGCGCCCCGGGGGGGGCGCGGGGCTACACCTTC. This encodes CASSAPGGARGYTF.

This clone was counted a single time. The chain recombines TRBV5-1 with TRBJ1-2, with D maybe TRBD1 (6 bases). Trimming pared 0 bases from V and 4 bases from J, leaving 13 bases between. This CDR3 is built from 15 residues. Germline values: CDR1 SGHRS, CDR2 YFSETQ. CDR3 protein: CASSLGQEVSYGYTF. CDR3 sequence (DNA): TGCGCCAGCAGCTTGGGACAGGAGGTTTCCTATGGCTACACCTTC.

The rearrangement uses TRBV7-9 and TRBJ1-1; D remains unclear. Trimming left V 0 bases short and J 10 bases short, with 15 bases between. Germline-derived CDR1 and CDR2 are SEHNR and FQNEAQ (reference sequence). The CDR3 consists of 14 residues. CDR3 coding DNA: TGTGCCAGCAGCTTAGCGATGGCAGGTGCATCAGCTTTCTTT. Protein product: CASSLAMAGASAFF.

The chain has TRBV2 and TRBJ2-7; D gene ambiguous. The CDR3 has 12 amino acids. Trimming took 5 bases from V and 1 from J, leaving 6 bases between them. From germline, CDR1 is SNHLY and CDR2 FYNNEI. CDR3 coding DNA: TGTGCCAGCAGTCCTCAGTCCTACGAGCAGTACTTC. This codes for CASSPQSYEQYF.

The CDR3 reads CASSPAGGFNEQYF. CDR3 in DNA: TGTGCCAGCAGCCCGGCAGGGGGCTTCAACGAGCAGTACTTC. The V call is TRBV9, the J call TRBJ2-7, with 8 bases identical to TRBD1. Germline loops: CDR1 SGDLS, CDR2 YYNGEE. V lost 4 bases to trimming and J lost 5 bases; unmatched junction nucleotides: 8. The CDR3 has 14 amino acids.

This rearrangement joins TRBV7-2 to TRBJ2-5; 10 bases fit TRBD2. Germline CDR1 reads SGHTA; CDR2 reads FQGNSA. Losses at the gene ends were 1 base for V and 5 bases for J; bases not matched to a gene: 4. This CDR3 comprises 15 residues. CDR3 DNA: TGTGCCAGCAGCTTAGTAGCGGGAGGAGGGGAGACCCAGTACTTC. Residues: CASSLVAGGGETQYF.

The J gene is TRBJ2-1, the V gene TRBV2; D may be TRBD2 (6 bases). The CDR3 consists of 12 residues. Germline V gives CDR1 SNHLY, CDR2 FYNNEI. V lost 4 bases, J lost 12 bases, and 13 bases lay in between. This CDR3 reads CASSGTGVVQFF. CDR3 bases: TGTGCCAGCAGTGGAACGGGAGTGGTGCAGTTCTTC.

This sequence joins TRBV4-3 and TRBJ2-1; D is perhaps TRBD2 (7 bases). V shed 5 bases and J shed 5 bases, with 22 bases lying between them. The CDR3 runs to 17 residues. Germline V CDR1 and CDR2: LGHNA, YSLEER. CDR3 DNA: TGCGCCAGCAGCGGGTGGGGGGCGGGGGCCCTAAACAATGAGCAGTTCTTC. The encoded protein is CASSGWGAGALNNEQFF.